The 26 T cell receptor beta chains below come from one sample, sequenced in a study of T cell repertoires in cytomegalovirus infection. These receptors' antigens are unknown. TCRdb itself ran the reads through MiXCR, one entry per CDR3 protein. The sample yields about 500,000 distinct CDR3 sequences, about 33% seen once. The starting material was cultured PBMCs, obtained from culture after CMV antigen stimulation. These receptors all stem from a human donor in good health (CMV status not recorded). Some clones in this sample may be carry-over from other donors' samples.

The chain carries TRBV7-2 and TRBJ2-2; D is possibly TRBD1 (6 bases). V was clipped by 3 bases and J by 7 bases, with 15 bases between them. There are 15 residues in the CDR3. CDR1 SGHTA and CDR2 FQGNSA come from the germline V gene. The CDR3 reads CASSFKGIQGGELFF. The CDR3, as DNA: TGTGCCAGCAGCTTCAAAGGGATACAGGGCGGGGAGCTGTTTTTT.

This rearrangement joins TRBV12-5 to TRBJ1-4, with 11 bases that match TRBD1. The length of the CDR3 is 14 residues. The germline CDR1 and CDR2 sequences are LGHNT and FRNRAP. Trimming took 6 bases from V and 6 from J; bases not matched to a gene: 3. CDR3 in DNA: TGTGCTAGTGGCTGGGGACAGGGGGATGAAAAACTGTTTTTT. Translated: CASGWGQGDEKLFF.

This clonotype was picked up a small number of times. This chain uses TRBV28 with TRBJ1-2, with D possibly TRBD1 on 6 matching bases. The V end was cut by 3 bases, the J end by 4 bases, with 15 bases between. Germline CDR1 is MDHEN and CDR2 is SYDVKM. There are 15 residues in the CDR3. CDR3 DNA: TGTGCCAGCAGTTTCCCTACCGGGACACTCTATGGCTACACCTTC. This codes for CASSFPTGTLYGYTF.

This clonotype has a single count. An end of the junction differs from the germline gene, which may be a read error. The J gene is TRBJ2-5, the V gene TRBV10-3; unclear D gene. Germline V gives CDR1 ENHRY, CDR2 SYGVKD. This CDR3 is 12 amino acids long. CDR3 in DNA: TGTGCCACCAGTGAGGAAGTAGAGACCCAGTACTTC. It is translated as CATSEEVETQYF.

This clonotype was recorded a few times. The rearrangement links TRBV4-1 to TRBJ1-1; D is unclear. V gave up 1 base and J gave up 1 base, with 16 bases separating them. This CDR3 region has 17 residues. Germline CDR1 MGHRA, CDR2 YSYEKL. CDR3 sequence: CASSQVPRMIPNTEAFF. In DNA, the CDR3 is TGCGCCAGCAGCCAAGTCCCCCGGATGATCCCGAACACTGAAGCTTTCTTT.

The genes are TRBV7-9 and TRBJ1-2, with a tentative D call TRBD1 (6 bases). Germline CDR1 reads SEHNR; CDR2 reads FQNEAQ (reference sequence). The CDR3 runs to 15 residues. V was pared by 5 bases and J by 5 bases, with 18 bases between. The CDR3 sequence is CASSEGTLGTYGYTF. CDR3 nucleotides: TGTGCCAGCAGCGAGGGGACCTTGGGGACATATGGCTACACCTTC.

This clonotype was seen repeatedly, ten times or more. The chain couples TRBV7-2 to TRBJ2-7; D is undetermined. The CDR3 has 14 amino acids. Germline values: CDR1 SGHTA, CDR2 FQGNSA. Trimming took 5 bases from V and 3 from J, leaving 14 bases between them. CDR3: CASSPKRHGYEQYF. The CDR3, as DNA: TGTGCCAGCAGCCCCAAACGACACGGCTACGAGCAGTACTTC.

This sequence joins TRBV19 and TRBJ2-7, with 10 bases identical to TRBD2. The ends lost 2 bases at V and 0 bases at J; junction bases unmatched: 1. Germline V gives CDR1 LNHDA, CDR2 SQIVND (reference sequence). This CDR3 is built from 15 residues. CDR3: CASSILAGDSYEQYF. The DNA for the CDR3 is TGTGCCAGTAGTATACTAGCGGGGGACTCCTACGAGCAGTACTTC.

In this sample, this clonotype turned up many times. This chain joins TRBV7-2 and TRBJ2-1, with 9 bases that match TRBD2. V was clipped by 4 bases and J by 2 bases; unmatched bases: 6. Germline V gives CDR1 SGHTA, CDR2 FQGNSA. CDR3 length: 16 residues. The CDR3 bases are TGTGCCAGCAGCTCCCCGGCTAGCGGGGCCTACAATGAGCAGTTCTTC. Translation: CASSSPASGAYNEQFF.

Comments on this clonotype: An end of the junction does not agree with germline; a read error may underlie this. The chain uses TRBV7-2 and TRBJ1-5, with no clear D. The CDR3 is 15 residues long. In germline, CDR1 is SGHTA, CDR2 FQGNSA. CDR3 DNA sequence: TGTGCCAGCAGCGTCCGGCGGGGTTTCAATCAGCCCCAGCGGTTT. This codes for CASSVRRGFNQPQRF.

J is TRBJ2-1 and V is TRBV6-1; D possibly corresponds to TRBD2 (5 bases). CDR1 is MNHNS, CDR2 SASEGT, per germline. V was shortened by 6 bases and J by 8 bases, with 26 bases between the two germline ends. This CDR3 region has 17 residues. CDR3 loop: CASSRSRGNIRVDEQFF. The CDR3 nucleotides are TGTGCCAGCAGCCGCTCCCGGGGTAACATTCGGGTCGATGAGCAGTTCTTC.

The rearrangement uses TRBV10-3 and TRBJ1-2; 8 positions agree with TRBD1. In germline, CDR1 is ENHRY, CDR2 SYGVKD. The CDR3 length is 15 residues. V dropped 10 bases and J dropped 4; count of bases not matched to a gene: 14. In DNA, the CDR3 is TGTGCCAACCAAGCAAGGACAGACAGGGGCTATGGCTACACCTTC. This encodes CANQARTDRGYGYTF.

About this clonotype itself: Germline and junction disagree at one end, which may indicate a read error. The chain employs TRBV20-1 and TRBJ1-1; TRBD1 matches 9 bases. This CDR3 region has 12 residues. CDR1 and CDR2 (germline): DFQATT, SNEGSKA (reference sequence). The CDR3 nucleotides are TGCAGTGCTAGAGCCCGGACAGGGGAAGCTTTATTT. Its translation is CSARARTGEALF.

V is TRBV28 and J is TRBJ2-1; the D gene could be TRBD1 or TRBD2 (5 bases each). The CDR3 length is 15 residues. V lost 6 bases and J 4 bases, leaving 16 bases between the germline ends. Germline lookup yields CDR1 MDHEN and CDR2 SYDVKM. CDR3 sequence: CASSFPGRFYNEQFF. The CDR3 nucleotides are TGTGCCAGCAGCTTTCCGGGGCGGTTTTACAATGAGCAGTTCTTC.

The genes are TRBV27 and TRBJ2-3; TRBD2 aligns across 10 bases. CDR3 length: 20 amino acids. V lost 5 bases to trimming and J lost 3 bases; unmatched junction nucleotides: 20. Per germline, CDR1 MNHEY and CDR2 SMNVEV (reference sequence). The CDR3 loop is CASSPYRPSGSGERTDTQYF. CDR3 bases: TGTGCCAGCAGTCCATACCGCCCTAGCGGGAGCGGGGAGAGGACAGATACGCAGTATTTT.

This clonotype was counted many times. V gene TRBV12-3 or TRBV12-4 combines with J gene TRBJ2-2, with a possible D match to TRBD2 (5 bases). V dropped 5 bases and J dropped 6 bases, with 13 bases sitting between them. CDR3 length: 14 amino acids. The CDR3 is CASSTGLFAGELFF. DNA for the CDR3: TGTGCCAGCAGTACCGGACTTTTCGCCGGGGAGCTGTTTTTT.

The chain is built from TRBV20-1 and TRBJ2-7; D call uncertain. Germline loops: CDR1 DFQATT, CDR2 SNEGSKA (reference sequence). There are 13 residues in the CDR3. V lost 8 bases to trimming and J lost 6 bases, with 20 bases between them. The chain's CDR3 is CSPHVPVSSEQYF. The CDR3 DNA reads TGCAGTCCCCACGTTCCCGTTTCGTCCGAGCAGTACTTC.

The rearrangement uses TRBV6-6 and TRBJ2-7; D is perhaps TRBD1 (5 bases). In germline, CDR1 is MNHNY, CDR2 SVGAGI (reference sequence). The CDR3 length is 17 residues. Trimming shortened V by 6 bases and J by 0 bases, and 21 bases separated the two germline ends. CDR3 protein: CASSARLEYRLSYEQYV. CDR3 nucleotides: TGTGCCAGCAGCGCACGTCTGGAATACAGGCTCTCCTACGAGCAGTACGTC.

V is TRBV20-1 and J is TRBJ1-4, with D perhaps matching TRBD1 (6 bases). The CDR3 is 14 amino acids. Germline V lookup: CDR1 DFQATT, CDR2 SNEGSKA (reference sequence). V was shortened by 6 bases and J by 5 bases, with 16 bases between the two germline ends. The CDR3 reads CSAPRGVGNEKLFF. CDR3 nucleotide sequence: TGCAGTGCCCCGAGGGGGGTGGGAAATGAAAAACTGTTTTTT.

In this sample, this clonotype turned up once. The rearrangement joins TRBV28 to TRBJ2-7; TRBD2 aligns across 14 bases. V was pared by 1 base and J by 0 bases, with 2 bases of the junction left unmatched. The CDR3 sequence is 17 residues long. Germline-derived CDR1 and CDR2 are MDHEN and SYDVKM. CDR3 sequence: CASSLSGLAGGSYEQYF. CDR3 DNA sequence: TGTGCCAGCAGTTTATCCGGACTAGCGGGAGGCTCCTACGAGCAGTACTTC.

The chain couples TRBV15 to TRBJ1-5; D possibly corresponds to TRBD1 (6 bases). CDR3 length: 15 residues. V lost 0 bases to trimming and J lost 7 bases, with 13 bases between them. The germline V gene encodes CDR1 LNHNV and CDR2 YYDKDF (reference sequence). Written as DNA, the CDR3 is TGTGCCACCAGCAGAGATAGGGGGATTGGGCAGCCCCAGCATTTT. It is translated as CATSRDRGIGQPQHF.

This clonotype was detected a few times. This chain uses TRBV9 with TRBJ2-5, with 7 bases identical to TRBD2. This CDR3 is built from 14 residues. J gave up 7 bases and V 1 base, and 7 bases lay outside the gene matches. Germline CDR1 and CDR2: SGDLS and YYNGEE. CDR3 sequence (DNA): TGTGCCAGCAGCGTAAGGGAGGGAACGTCGACCCAGTACTTC. It encodes CASSVREGTSTQYF.

The chain uses TRBV7-2 and TRBJ2-3, with 9 bases identical to TRBD2. The germline V gene encodes CDR1 SGHTA and CDR2 FQGNSA. J gave up 0 bases and V 5 bases, and 6 bases lay outside the gene matches. The CDR3 length is 16 residues. The CDR3 coding sequence is TGTGCCAGCAGCCAGCGGGAGGCTTCAAGCACAGATACGCAGTATTTT. Translated, it gives CASSQREASSTDTQYF.

This clonotype was detected a few times. The chain is built from TRBV10-3 and TRBJ2-3; TRBD2 agrees at 7 bases. CDR1 is ENHRY, CDR2 SYGVKD, per germline. This CDR3 is 17 amino acids long. Trimming cost V 0 bases and J 5 bases; bases outside gene matches: 11. DNA for the CDR3: TGTGCCATCAGTGAGTCTGCGGGAGTCCCCCCTGGAGATACGCAGTATTTT. Amino acid sequence: CAISESAGVPPGDTQYF.

This clonotype appeared a few times. This chain links TRBV28 with TRBJ1-1, with a possible D match to TRBD1 (5 bases). The germline V gene encodes CDR1 MDHEN and CDR2 SYDVKM. The CDR3 length is 14 residues. Between the trimmed V and J ends, which lost 6 bases and 1 base, there was a span of 12 bases. The CDR3 nucleotides read TGTGCCAGCAGGCCCAATGGGGGGAACACTGAAGCTTTCTTT. Translating gives CASRPNGGNTEAFF.

This clonotype turned up a few times. The V gene is TRBV19, the J gene TRBJ1-5, with D perhaps matching TRBD1 (6 bases). CDR1 and CDR2 (germline): LNHDA, SQIVND (reference sequence). This CDR3 region has 15 residues. V lost 4 bases to trimming and J lost 0 bases, with 10 bases between them. CDR3 sequence: CASSRGRNSNQPQHF. DNA of the CDR3: TGTGCCAGTAGTAGGGGGCGGAATAGCAATCAGCCCCAGCATTTT.